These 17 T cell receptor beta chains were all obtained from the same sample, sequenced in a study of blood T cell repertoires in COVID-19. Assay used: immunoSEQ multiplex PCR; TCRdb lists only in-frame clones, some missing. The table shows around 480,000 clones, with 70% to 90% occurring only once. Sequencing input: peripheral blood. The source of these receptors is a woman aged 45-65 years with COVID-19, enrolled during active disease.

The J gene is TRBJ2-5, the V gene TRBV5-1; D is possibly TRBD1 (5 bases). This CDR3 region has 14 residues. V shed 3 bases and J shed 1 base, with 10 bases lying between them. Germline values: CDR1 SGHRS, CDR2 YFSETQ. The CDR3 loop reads CASSSRQIQETQYF. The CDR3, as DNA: TGCGCCAGCAGCTCTCGACAGATCCAAGAGACCCAGTACTTC. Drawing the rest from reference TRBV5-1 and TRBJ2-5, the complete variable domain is KAGVTQTPRYLIKTRGQQVTLSCSPISGHRSVSWYQQTPGQGLQFLFEYFSETQRNKGNFPGRFSGRQFSNSRSEMNVSTLELGDSALYLCASSSRQIQETQYFGPGTRLLVL.

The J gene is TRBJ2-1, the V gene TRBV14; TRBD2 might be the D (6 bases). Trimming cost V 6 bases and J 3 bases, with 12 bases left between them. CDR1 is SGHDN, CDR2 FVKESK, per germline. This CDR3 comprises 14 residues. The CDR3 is CASSYGGVYNEQFF. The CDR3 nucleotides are TGTGCCAGCAGTTACGGAGGGGTCTACAATGAGCAGTTCTTC. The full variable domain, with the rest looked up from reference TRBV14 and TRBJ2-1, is EAGVTQFPSHSVIEKGQTVTLRCDPISGHDNLYWYRRVMGKEIKFLLHFVKESKQDESGMPNNRFLAERTGGTYSTLKVQPAELEDSGVYFCASSYGGVYNEQFFGPGTRLTVL.

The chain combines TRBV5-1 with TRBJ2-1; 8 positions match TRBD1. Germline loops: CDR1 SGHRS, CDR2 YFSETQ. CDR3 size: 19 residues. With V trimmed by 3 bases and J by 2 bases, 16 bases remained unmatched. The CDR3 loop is CASSSISGQAEVAYNEQFF. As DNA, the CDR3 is TGCGCCAGCAGCTCGATCTCGGGACAGGCGGAGGTCGCCTACAATGAGCAGTTCTTC.

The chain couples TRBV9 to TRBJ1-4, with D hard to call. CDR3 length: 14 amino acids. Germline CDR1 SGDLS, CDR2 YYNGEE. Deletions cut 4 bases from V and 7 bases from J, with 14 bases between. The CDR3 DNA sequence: TGTGCCAGCAGCCCAGGCCCAGATCCTGAAAAACTGTTTTTT. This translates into CASSPGPDPEKLFF.

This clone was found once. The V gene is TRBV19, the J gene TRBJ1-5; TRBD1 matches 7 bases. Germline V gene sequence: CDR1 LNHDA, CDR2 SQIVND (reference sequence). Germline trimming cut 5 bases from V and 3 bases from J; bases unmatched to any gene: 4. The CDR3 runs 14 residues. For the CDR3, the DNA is TGTGCCAGTAGTCAAGACAGGGACAATCAGCCCCAGCATTTT. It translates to CASSQDRDNQPQHF.

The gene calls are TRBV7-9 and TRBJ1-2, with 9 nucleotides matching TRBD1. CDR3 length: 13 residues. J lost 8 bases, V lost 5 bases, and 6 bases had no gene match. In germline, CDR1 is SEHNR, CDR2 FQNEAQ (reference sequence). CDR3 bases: TGTGCCAGCAGCACAGGGGGCATTGGCGGCTACACCTTC. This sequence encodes CASSTGGIGGYTF.

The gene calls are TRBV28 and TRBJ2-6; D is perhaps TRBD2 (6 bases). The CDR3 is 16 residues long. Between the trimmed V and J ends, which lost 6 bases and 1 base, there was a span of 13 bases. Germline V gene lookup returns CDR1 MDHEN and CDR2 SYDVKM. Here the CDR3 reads CASRGTWGSGANVLTF. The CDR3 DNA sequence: TGTGCCAGCAGGGGGACTTGGGGTTCTGGGGCCAACGTCCTGACTTTC. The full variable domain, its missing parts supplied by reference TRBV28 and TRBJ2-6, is DVKVTQSSRYLVKRTGEKVFLECVQDMDHENMFWYRQDPGLGLRLIYFSYDVKMKEKGDIPEGYSVSREKKERFSLILESASTNQTSMYLCASRGTWGSGANVLTFGAGSRLTVL.

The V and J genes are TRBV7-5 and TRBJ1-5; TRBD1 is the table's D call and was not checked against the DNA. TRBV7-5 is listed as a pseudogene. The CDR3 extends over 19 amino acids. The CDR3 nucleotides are TGTGCCAGAAGCTCGCAGGGATGGGGACAGCTATATAGCAATCAGCCCCAGCATTTT. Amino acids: CARSSQGWGQLYSNQPQHF.

The CDR3 region is CASSEPSGETQYF. The CDR3, as DNA: TGTGCCAGCAGTGAGCCATCGGGAGAGACCCAGTACTTC. The J gene is TRBJ2-5, the V gene TRBV27; D is unresolved. Germline V lookup: CDR1 MNHEY, CDR2 SMNVEV (reference sequence). The CDR3 sequence is 13 residues long. Between the trimmed V and J ends, which lost 5 bases and 4 bases, there was a span of 11 bases.

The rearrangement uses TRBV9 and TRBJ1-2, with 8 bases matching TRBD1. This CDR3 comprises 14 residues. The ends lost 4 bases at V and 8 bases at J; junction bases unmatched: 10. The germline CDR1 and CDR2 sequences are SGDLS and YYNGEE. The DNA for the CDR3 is TGTGCCAGCAGCATAGCAGGGGACAGGCTCGGCTACACCTTC. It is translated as CASSIAGDRLGYTF.

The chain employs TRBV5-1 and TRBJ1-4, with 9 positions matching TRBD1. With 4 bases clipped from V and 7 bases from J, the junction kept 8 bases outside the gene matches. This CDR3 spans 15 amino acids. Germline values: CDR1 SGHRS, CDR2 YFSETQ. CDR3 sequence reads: CASSPGGTGSEKLFF. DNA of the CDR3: TGCGCCAGCAGCCCGGGGGGGACAGGGAGTGAAAAACTGTTTTTT.

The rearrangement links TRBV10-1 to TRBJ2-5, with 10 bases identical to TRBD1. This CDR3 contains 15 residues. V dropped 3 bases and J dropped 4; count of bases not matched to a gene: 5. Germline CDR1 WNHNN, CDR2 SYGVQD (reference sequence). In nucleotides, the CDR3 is TGCGCCAGCAGTGAAGGGACAGGGGAAGGAGAGACCCAGTACTTC. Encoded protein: CASSEGTGEGETQYF.

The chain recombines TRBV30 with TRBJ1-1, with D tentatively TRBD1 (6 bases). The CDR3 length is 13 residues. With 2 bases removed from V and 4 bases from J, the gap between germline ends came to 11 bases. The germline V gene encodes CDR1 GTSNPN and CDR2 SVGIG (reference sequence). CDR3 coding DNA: TGTGCCTGGAGTTTCACAGGGACCACTGAAGCTTTCTTT. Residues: CAWSFTGTTEAFF.

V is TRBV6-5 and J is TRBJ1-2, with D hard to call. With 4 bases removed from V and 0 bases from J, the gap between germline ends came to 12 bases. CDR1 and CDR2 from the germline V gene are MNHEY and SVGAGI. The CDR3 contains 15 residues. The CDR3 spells CASSLRRRTNYGYTF. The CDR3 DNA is TGTGCCAGCAGTTTACGCCGGAGGACTAACTATGGCTACACCTTC.

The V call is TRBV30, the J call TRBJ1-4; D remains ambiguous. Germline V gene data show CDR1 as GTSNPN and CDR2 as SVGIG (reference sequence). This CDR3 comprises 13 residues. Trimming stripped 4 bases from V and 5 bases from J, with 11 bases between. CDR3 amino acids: CAWTRHYNEKLFF. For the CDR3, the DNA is TGTGCCTGGACTCGGCACTACAATGAAAAACTGTTTTTT.

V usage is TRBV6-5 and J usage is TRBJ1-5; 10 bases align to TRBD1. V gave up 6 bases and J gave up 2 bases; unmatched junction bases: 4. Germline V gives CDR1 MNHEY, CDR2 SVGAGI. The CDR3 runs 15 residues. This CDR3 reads CASRAGTGGNQPQHF. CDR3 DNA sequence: TGTGCCAGCAGGGCCGGGACAGGGGGCAATCAGCCCCAGCATTTT.

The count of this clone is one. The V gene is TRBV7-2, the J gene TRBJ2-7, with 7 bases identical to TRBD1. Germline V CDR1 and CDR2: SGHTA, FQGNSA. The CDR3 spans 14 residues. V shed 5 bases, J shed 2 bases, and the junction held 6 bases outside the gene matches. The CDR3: CASSLDRAAYEQYF. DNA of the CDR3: TGTGCCAGCAGCCTCGACAGGGCCGCCTACGAGCAGTACTTC.